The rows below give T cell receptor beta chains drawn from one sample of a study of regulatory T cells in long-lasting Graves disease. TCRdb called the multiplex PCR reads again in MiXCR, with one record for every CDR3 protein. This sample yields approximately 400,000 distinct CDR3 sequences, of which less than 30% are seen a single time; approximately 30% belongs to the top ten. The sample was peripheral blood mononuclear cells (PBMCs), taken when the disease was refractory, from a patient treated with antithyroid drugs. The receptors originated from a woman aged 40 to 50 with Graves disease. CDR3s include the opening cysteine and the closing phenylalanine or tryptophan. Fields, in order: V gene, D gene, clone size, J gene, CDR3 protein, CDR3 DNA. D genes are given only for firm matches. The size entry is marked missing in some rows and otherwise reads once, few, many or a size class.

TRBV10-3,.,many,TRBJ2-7,CAISESETPYEQYF,TGTGCCATCAGTGAGTCCGAAACCCCTTACGAGCAGTACTTC
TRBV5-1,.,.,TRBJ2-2,CASSWKGLPNTGELFF,TGCGCCAGCAGCTGGAAAGGACTCCCGAACACCGGGGAGCTGTTTTTT
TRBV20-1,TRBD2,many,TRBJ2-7,CSATGGGVYEQYF,TGCAGTGCTACTGGGGGAGGGGTGTACGAGCAGTACTTC
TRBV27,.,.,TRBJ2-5,CASSSTPTVETQYF,TGTGCCAGCAGTTCGACTCCTACGGTGGAGACCCAGTACTTC
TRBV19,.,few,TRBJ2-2,CASSRQERDTGELFF,TGTGCCAGTAGTCGACAGGAACGGGACACCGGGGAGCTGTTTTTT
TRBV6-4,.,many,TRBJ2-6,CASSEGATSGANVLTF,TGTGCCAGCAGTGAAGGGGCTACCTCTGGGGCCAACGTCCTGACTTTC
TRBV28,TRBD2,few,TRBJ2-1,CASTLTSGRMNEQFF,TGTGCCAGCACCTTGACTAGCGGGAGAATGAATGAGCAGTTCTTC
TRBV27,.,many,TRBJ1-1,CASSLGGRLNTEAFF,TGTGCCAGCAGTTTAGGGGGACGGCTGAACACTGAAGCTTTCTTT
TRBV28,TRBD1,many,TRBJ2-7,CASLVPYGDRRLMF,TGTGCCAGCTTAGTACCTTATGGGGACAGGCGACTTATGTTC
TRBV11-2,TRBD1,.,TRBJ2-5,CASSSTGETQYF,TGTGCCAGCAGCTCGACAGGGGAGACCCAGTACTTC
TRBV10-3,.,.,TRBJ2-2,CAISERPTGELFF,TGTGCCATCAGTGAGAGACCCACCGGGGAGCTGTTTTTT
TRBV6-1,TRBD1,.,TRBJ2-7,CASSPPYLQGARVGAYEQYF,TGTGCCAGCAGTCCGCCTTACCTACAGGGGGCGAGGGTTGGGGCCTACGAGCAGTACTTC
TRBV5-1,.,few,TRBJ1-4,CASSSDPGGENEKLFF,TGCGCCAGCAGCTCGGACCCGGGCGGGGAAAATGAAAAACTGTTTTTT
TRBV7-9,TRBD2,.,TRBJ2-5,CASSSLAGGWQETQYF,TGTGCCAGCAGCTCCTTAGCGGGAGGGTGGCAAGAGACCCAGTACTTC
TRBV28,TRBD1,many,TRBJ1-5,CASTLDRGLGQPQHF,TGTGCCAGCACCCTCGACAGGGGGCTCGGTCAGCCCCAGCATTTT
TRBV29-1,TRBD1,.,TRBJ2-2,CSVARQGAGELFF,TGCAGCGTTGCAAGGCAGGGGGCCGGGGAGCTGTTTTTT
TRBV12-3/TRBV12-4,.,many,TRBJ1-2,CASSTPGWAWDGYTF,TGTGCCAGCAGTACTCCAGGGTGGGCTTGGGATGGCTACACCTTC
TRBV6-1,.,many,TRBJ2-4,CASRHAWGLAKNIQYF,TGTGCCAGCAGGCACGCCTGGGGGTTAGCCAAAAACATTCAGTACTTC
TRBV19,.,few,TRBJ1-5,CASSGWHGGNQPQHF,TGTGCCAGTAGTGGGTGGCATGGGGGCAATCAGCCCCAGCATTTT
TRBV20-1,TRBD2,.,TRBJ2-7,CSATSVGLYEQYF,TGCAGTGCTACTAGCGTGGGACTATACGAGCAGTACTTC
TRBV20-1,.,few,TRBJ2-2,CSARDRWRHTGELFF,TGCAGTGCTAGAGACAGGTGGCGACACACCGGGGAGCTGTTTTTT
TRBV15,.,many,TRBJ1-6,CATSRDQSGSSSLHF,TGTGCCACCAGCAGAGATCAGTCGGGGAGTTCGTCCCTCCACTTT
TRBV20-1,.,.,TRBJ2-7,CSAHRGISPYEQYF,TGCAGTGCTCATAGGGGGATCTCTCCCTACGAGCAGTACTTC
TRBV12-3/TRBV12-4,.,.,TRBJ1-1,CASRSPAGARGTFF,TGTGCCAGCAGATCCCCTGCGGGGGCTCGGGGGACTTTCTTT
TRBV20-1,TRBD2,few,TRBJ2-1,CSAKEVGGLAGGNRYNEQFF,TGCAGTGCTAAAGAGGTTGGGGGACTAGCGGGAGGAAACCGTTACAATGAGCAGTTCTTC
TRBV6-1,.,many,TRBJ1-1,CASWRGNGLMNTEAFF,TGTGCCAGTTGGAGAGGGAATGGCCTCATGAACACTGAAGCTTTCTTT
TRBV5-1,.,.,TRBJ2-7,CASSLHVAGGEQYF,TGCGCCAGCAGCTTGCACGTGGCCGGAGGGGAGCAGTACTTC
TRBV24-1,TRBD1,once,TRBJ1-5,CATSGQGHQPQHF,TGTGCCACGAGTGGACAGGGTCATCAGCCCCAGCATTTT
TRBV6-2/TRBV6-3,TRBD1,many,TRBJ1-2,CASSYSTGYFGYTF,TGTGCCAGCAGTTACTCGACAGGGTATTTTGGCTACACCTTC
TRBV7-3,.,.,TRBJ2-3,CASSPNGWDTQYF,TGTGCCAGCAGCCCGAACGGCTGGGATACGCAGTATTTT
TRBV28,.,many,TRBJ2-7,CASSFSEAGSYEQYF,TGTGCCAGCAGTTTCTCCGAGGCGGGCTCCTACGAGCAGTACTTC
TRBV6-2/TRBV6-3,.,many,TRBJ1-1,CASRPKGFGTEAFF,TGTGCCAGCAGACCCAAGGGGTTTGGCACTGAAGCTTTCTTT
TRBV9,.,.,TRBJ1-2,CASSVTSLDGYTF,TGTGCCAGCAGCGTAACGAGTTTAGACGGCTACACCTTC
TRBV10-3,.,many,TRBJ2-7,CAISPNREDEQYF,TGTGCCATCAGTCCAAACAGGGAGGACGAGCAGTACTTC
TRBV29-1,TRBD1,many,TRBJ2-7,CSVEPVTGSSYEQYF,TGCAGCGTTGAACCGGTGACAGGGAGCTCCTACGAGCAGTACTTC